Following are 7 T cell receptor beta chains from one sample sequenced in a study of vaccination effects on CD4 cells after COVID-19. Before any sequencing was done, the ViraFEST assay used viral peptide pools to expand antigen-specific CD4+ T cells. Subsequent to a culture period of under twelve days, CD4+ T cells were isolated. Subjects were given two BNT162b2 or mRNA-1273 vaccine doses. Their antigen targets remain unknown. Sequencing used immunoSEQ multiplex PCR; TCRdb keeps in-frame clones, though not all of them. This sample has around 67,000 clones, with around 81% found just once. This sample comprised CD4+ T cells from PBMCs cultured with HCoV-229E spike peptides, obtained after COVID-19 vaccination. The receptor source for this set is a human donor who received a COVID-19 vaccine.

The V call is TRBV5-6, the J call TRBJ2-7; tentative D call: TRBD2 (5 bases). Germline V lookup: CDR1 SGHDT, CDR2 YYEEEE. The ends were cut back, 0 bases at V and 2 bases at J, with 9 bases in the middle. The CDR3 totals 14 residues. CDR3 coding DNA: TGTGCCAGCAGCTTGGTGGACGGGACCTACGAGCAGTACGTC. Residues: CASSLVDGTYEQYV.

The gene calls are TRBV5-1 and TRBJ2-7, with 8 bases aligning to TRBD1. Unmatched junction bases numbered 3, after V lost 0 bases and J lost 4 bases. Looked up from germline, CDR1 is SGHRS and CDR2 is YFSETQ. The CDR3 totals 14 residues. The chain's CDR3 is CASSLATGAYEQYV. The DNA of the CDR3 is TGCGCCAGCAGCTTGGCGACAGGGGCGTACGAGCAGTACGTC.

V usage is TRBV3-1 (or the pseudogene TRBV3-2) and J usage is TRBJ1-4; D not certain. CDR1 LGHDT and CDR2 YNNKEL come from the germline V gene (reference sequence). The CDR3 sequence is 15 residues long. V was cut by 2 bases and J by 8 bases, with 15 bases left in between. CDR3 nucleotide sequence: TGTGCCAGCAGCCAAATGAACAGTGGTCCAGAAAAACTGTTTTTT. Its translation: CASSQMNSGPEKLFF.

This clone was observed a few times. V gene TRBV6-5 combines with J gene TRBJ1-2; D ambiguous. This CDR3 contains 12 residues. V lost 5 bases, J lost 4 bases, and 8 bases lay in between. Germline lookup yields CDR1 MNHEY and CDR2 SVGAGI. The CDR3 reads CASSPGPYGYTF. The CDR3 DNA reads TGTGCCAGCAGTCCTGGACCCTATGGCTACACCTTC.

This CDR3 is CASSFVDSRTGELFF. CDR3 nucleotides: TGTGCCAGCAGCTTCGTCGACAGCCGAACCGGGGAGCTGTTTTTT. This chain uses TRBV5-4 with TRBJ2-2; D is perhaps TRBD1 (5 bases). Germline CDR1 reads SGHNT; CDR2 reads YYREEE (reference sequence). The CDR3 spans 15 residues. The V gene lost 2 bases and the J gene lost 5 bases, with 13 bases spanning the gap.

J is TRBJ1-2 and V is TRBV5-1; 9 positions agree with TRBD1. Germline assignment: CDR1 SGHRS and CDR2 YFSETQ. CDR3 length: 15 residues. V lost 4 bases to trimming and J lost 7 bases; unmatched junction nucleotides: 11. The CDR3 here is CASSRTGAQGGGYTF. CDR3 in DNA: TGCGCCAGCAGCAGGACAGGGGCCCAAGGAGGTGGCTACACCTTC.

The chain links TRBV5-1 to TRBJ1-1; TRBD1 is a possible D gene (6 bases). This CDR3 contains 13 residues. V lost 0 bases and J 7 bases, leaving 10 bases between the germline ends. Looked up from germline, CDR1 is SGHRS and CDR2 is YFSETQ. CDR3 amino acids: CASSLAGTYEAFF. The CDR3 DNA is TGCGCCAGCAGCTTGGCCGGGACATATGAAGCTTTCTTT.